These T cell receptor beta chains were read from a single sample in a study of metastatic and nonmetastatic thyroid tumors. TCRdb re-called the PCR reads with MiXCR. The sample shows 35,000 to 45,000 clones, about 12% of them seen only once. The sample was blood. The receptor source for this set is a male donor with papillary thyroid cancer or a benign thyroid nodule (not recorded which). Some clones in this sample may be carry-over from other donors' samples. The CDR3 runs from the conserved cysteine through the conserved F or W. A D gene is named only where the DNA matches it firmly. Not every row has a clone size; where given, it reads once, few, many or a size class.

j_call	clone_size	cdr3_length	d_call	v_call	cdr3_nt	cdr3_aa
TRBJ1-1	many	14	.	TRBV7-2	TGTGCCAGCAGCTTAGAAGGGGGGGGCACTGAAGCTTTCTTT	CASSLEGGGTEAFF
TRBJ2-6	many	17	TRBD1	TRBV28	TGTGCCAGCAGCCAGACAGGGGCGGACTCTGGGGCCAACGTCCTGACTTTC	CASSQTGADSGANVLTF
TRBJ2-1	medium-sized	15	TRBD1	TRBV6-4	TGTGCCAGCAGTGACTCGAGACAGGGGGCGTCTGAGCAGTTCTTC	CASSDSRQGASEQFF
TRBJ2-3	many	14	.	TRBV6-1	TGTGCCAGCAGTGAGGGCGGATACACAGATACGCAGTATTTT	CASSEGGYTDTQYF
TRBJ2-1	many	16	TRBD2	TRBV9	TGTGCCAGCAGCGTAGCTAGCGGGAGGTCCTACAATGAGCAGTTCTTC	CASSVASGRSYNEQFF
TRBJ2-7	few	13	.	TRBV3-1	TGTGCCAGCACCTCCGGAGTTTCCTACGAGCAGTACTTC	CASTSGVSYEQYF
TRBJ1-2	many	13	.	TRBV12-5	TGTGCTAGTGCCTTGGATGGGGTCCGGGGCTACACCTTC	CASALDGVRGYTF
TRBJ2-1	many	12	TRBD2	TRBV30	TGTGCCTGGATCAGGACTAGCGGGAGGGTGTTCTTC	CAWIRTSGRVFF
TRBJ2-7	many	15	TRBD2	TRBV11-2	TGTGCCAGCAGCCGAATTAGCGGGAGAAAATACGAGCAGTACTTC	CASSRISGRKYEQYF
TRBJ1-5	few	16	.	TRBV10-2	TGCGCCAGCAGTGACACGCTGCGGTCTAGAAATCAGCCCCAGCATTTT	CASSDTLRSRNQPQHF
TRBJ1-2	many	14	TRBD1	TRBV20-1	TGCAGTGCTTTCGGCGGACAGGGCTGGTATGGCTACACCTTC	CSAFGGQGWYGYTF
TRBJ2-5	many	15	TRBD2	TRBV20-1	TGCAGTGCTATACCCGGGGAGGGGATCCAAGAGACCCAGTACTTC	CSAIPGEGIQETQYF
TRBJ1-5	.	14	.	TRBV12-3/TRBV12-4	TGTGCCAGCAGTTTAGCAGGGTCCAATCAGCCCCAGCATTTT	CASSLAGSNQPQHF
TRBJ2-4	.	15	TRBD1	TRBV19	TGTGCCAGTAGCATACAGGGACAGGTGTTGAACATTCAGTACTTC	CASSIQGQVLNIQYF
TRBJ2-4	many	15	.	TRBV4-1	TGCGCCAGCAGCCAAGAGCGGCTAGCCAAAAACATTCAGTACTTC	CASSQERLAKNIQYF
TRBJ2-1	many	14	.	TRBV20-1	TGCAGTGCCACCCGTGACGAGATCTACAATGAGCAGTTCTTC	CSATRDEIYNEQFF
TRBJ1-2	.	13	TRBD1	TRBV24-1	TGTGCCACCAGAGGACAGGGGGGACATTGCTACACCTTC	CATRGQGGHCYTF
TRBJ2-2	many	15	.	TRBV2	TGTGCCAGCAATCCAGCGGGCGCGAACACCGGGGAGCTGTTTTTT	CASNPAGANTGELFF
TRBJ2-7	many	18	TRBD2	TRBV6-5	TGTGCCAGCAGTTACTTCCGACTAGCGGGGGAGAGCTCCTACGAGCAGTACTTC	CASSYFRLAGESSYEQYF
TRBJ2-2	.	13	.	TRBV20-1	TGCAGTGCTAGGGAGCAGAACACCGGGGAGCTGTTTTTT	CSAREQNTGELFF
TRBJ2-2	many	13	TRBD2	TRBV4-3	TGCGCCAGCAGCCCGCGGGGGGCCGGGGAGCTGTTTTTT	CASSPRGAGELFF
TRBJ1-1	many	14	TRBD1	TRBV19	TGTGCCAGTAGTATGGCAGGGGGGAGCACTGAAGCTTTCTTT	CASSMAGGSTEAFF
TRBJ2-1	.	13	.	TRBV18	TGTGCCAGCTCTCCGCAGGGGTCCAATGAGCAGTTCTTC	CASSPQGSNEQFF
TRBJ2-6	many	14	.	TRBV2	TGTGCCAGCGGGTACGACTCTGGGGCCAACGTCCTGACTTTC	CASGYDSGANVLTF
TRBJ1-5	many	13	.	TRBV20-1	TGCAGTGCTAGAGATGGGGGGTATCAGCCCCAGCATTTT	CSARDGGYQPQHF
TRBJ1-4	.	18	TRBD1	TRBV27	TGTGCCAGCAGTCGTGACAGGGTTTCGCTCGCAACTAATGAAAAACTGTTTTTT	CASSRDRVSLATNEKLFF
TRBJ2-7	many	17	TRBD2	TRBV27	TGTGCCAGCAGTTATGGGGGGTATGGGGCGGGGGGGTACGAGCAGTACTTC	CASSYGGYGAGGYEQYF
TRBJ1-5	many	13	.	TRBV2	TGTGCCAGCAGCCCAGGGGAAGTTCAGCCCCAGCATTTT	CASSPGEVQPQHF
TRBJ1-2	many	13	TRBD1	TRBV5-4	TGTGCCAGCAGCGGACAGGGGGCTGGCGGCTACACCTTC	CASSGQGAGGYTF